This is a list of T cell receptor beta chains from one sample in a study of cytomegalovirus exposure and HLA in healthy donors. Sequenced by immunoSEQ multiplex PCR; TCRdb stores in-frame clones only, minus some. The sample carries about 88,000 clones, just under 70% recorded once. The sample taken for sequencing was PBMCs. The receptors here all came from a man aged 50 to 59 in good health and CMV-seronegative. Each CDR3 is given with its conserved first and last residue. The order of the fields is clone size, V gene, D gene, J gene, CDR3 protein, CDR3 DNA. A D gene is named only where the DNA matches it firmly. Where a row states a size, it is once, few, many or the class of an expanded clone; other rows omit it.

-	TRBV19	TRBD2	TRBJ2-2	CASSISFLAGLTGELFF	TGTGCCAGTAGTATAAGCTTCCTAGCGGGACTTACCGGGGAGCTGTTTTTT
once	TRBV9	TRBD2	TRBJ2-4	CASSVDGGGVNIQYF	TGTGCCAGCAGCGTAGACGGGGGAGGGGTAAACATTCAGTACTTC
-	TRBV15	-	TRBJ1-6	CATSRDARLSLGPLHF	TGTGCCACCAGCAGAGACGCCCGACTATCATTGGGACCCCTCCACTTT
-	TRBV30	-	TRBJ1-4	CAWRLTGGLEKLFF	TGTGCCTGGAGACTAACGGGGGGTTTGGAAAAACTGTTTTTT
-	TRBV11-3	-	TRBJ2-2	CASSLGRNTGELFF	TGTGCCAGCAGCTTAGGGAGGAACACCGGGGAGCTGTTTTTT
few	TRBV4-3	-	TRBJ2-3	CASSPGRGLTDTQYF	TGCGCCAGCAGCCCCGGTAGGGGACTCACAGATACGCAGTATTTT
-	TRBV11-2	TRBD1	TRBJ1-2	CASSFTGTGHYGYTF	TGTGCCAGCAGCTTCACCGGGACAGGGCACTATGGCTACACCTTC
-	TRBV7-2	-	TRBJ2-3	CASSLGLAFISDTQYF	TGTGCCAGCAGCTTAGGCCTAGCTTTCATATCGGATACGCAGTATTTT
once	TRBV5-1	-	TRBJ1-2	CASSLAPGVNYGYTF	TGCGCCAGCAGCTTGGCCCCAGGTGTTAACTATGGCTACACCTTC
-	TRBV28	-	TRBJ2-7	CASTFSPGVSYEQYF	TGTGCCAGCACCTTTTCCCCCGGGGTTTCCTACGAGCAGTACTTC
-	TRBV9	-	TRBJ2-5	CASSARLAAQETQYF	TGTGCCAGCAGCGCCCGTTTAGCGGCCCAAGAGACCCAGTACTTC
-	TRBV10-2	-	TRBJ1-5	CASSEPGWSNQPQHF	TGCGCCAGCAGTGAGCCGGGGTGGAGCAATCAGCCCCAGCATTTT
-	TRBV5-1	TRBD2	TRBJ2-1	CASSSGTSGRARSNEQFF	TGCGCCAGCAGCTCCGGGACTAGCGGGAGGGCCAGGTCCAATGAGCAGTTCTTC
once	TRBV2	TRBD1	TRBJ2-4	CASSSDRINDIQYF	TGTGCCAGCAGTTCGGACAGGATTAATGACATTCAGTACTTC
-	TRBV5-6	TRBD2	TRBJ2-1	CASSHTRTSAYNEQFF	TGTGCCAGCAGCCACACTCGGACTAGCGCGTACAATGAGCAGTTCTTC